This T cell receptor (beta chain) appears in the sequencing data of a study of shared clonotypes between healthy human individuals. Overall study results and limits: Sampling was confined to blood; repertoires within tissues likely differ.

Concerning this clone itself: Its antigen is still unknown.

Trimming removed 3 bases at V and 3 bases at J, with 12 bases between. Germline assignment: CDR1 MNHEY and CDR2 SMNVEV (reference sequence). The CDR3 has 14 amino acids. Profiled with immunoSEQ multiplex PCR; TCRdb holds only in-frame clones, not every one. Of millions of clones detected, approximately 95% appear once; the ten largest clones hold about 1.1%. The naive CD8 subset, CD45RO-negative cells positively selected for CCR7, excluded terminally differentiated effector memory CD45RA+ cells. The receptor was isolated from a man aged 18 to 29 in good health. V usage is TRBV27 and J usage is TRBJ2-7; perhaps TRBD1 as D (6 bases). The sequenced sample consisted of naive CD8+ T cells sorted from blood. In nucleotides, the CDR3 is TGTGCCAGCAGTTTCGCGCAGGGGCTCTACGAGCAGTACTTC. Amino acid sequence: CASSFAQGLYEQYF.